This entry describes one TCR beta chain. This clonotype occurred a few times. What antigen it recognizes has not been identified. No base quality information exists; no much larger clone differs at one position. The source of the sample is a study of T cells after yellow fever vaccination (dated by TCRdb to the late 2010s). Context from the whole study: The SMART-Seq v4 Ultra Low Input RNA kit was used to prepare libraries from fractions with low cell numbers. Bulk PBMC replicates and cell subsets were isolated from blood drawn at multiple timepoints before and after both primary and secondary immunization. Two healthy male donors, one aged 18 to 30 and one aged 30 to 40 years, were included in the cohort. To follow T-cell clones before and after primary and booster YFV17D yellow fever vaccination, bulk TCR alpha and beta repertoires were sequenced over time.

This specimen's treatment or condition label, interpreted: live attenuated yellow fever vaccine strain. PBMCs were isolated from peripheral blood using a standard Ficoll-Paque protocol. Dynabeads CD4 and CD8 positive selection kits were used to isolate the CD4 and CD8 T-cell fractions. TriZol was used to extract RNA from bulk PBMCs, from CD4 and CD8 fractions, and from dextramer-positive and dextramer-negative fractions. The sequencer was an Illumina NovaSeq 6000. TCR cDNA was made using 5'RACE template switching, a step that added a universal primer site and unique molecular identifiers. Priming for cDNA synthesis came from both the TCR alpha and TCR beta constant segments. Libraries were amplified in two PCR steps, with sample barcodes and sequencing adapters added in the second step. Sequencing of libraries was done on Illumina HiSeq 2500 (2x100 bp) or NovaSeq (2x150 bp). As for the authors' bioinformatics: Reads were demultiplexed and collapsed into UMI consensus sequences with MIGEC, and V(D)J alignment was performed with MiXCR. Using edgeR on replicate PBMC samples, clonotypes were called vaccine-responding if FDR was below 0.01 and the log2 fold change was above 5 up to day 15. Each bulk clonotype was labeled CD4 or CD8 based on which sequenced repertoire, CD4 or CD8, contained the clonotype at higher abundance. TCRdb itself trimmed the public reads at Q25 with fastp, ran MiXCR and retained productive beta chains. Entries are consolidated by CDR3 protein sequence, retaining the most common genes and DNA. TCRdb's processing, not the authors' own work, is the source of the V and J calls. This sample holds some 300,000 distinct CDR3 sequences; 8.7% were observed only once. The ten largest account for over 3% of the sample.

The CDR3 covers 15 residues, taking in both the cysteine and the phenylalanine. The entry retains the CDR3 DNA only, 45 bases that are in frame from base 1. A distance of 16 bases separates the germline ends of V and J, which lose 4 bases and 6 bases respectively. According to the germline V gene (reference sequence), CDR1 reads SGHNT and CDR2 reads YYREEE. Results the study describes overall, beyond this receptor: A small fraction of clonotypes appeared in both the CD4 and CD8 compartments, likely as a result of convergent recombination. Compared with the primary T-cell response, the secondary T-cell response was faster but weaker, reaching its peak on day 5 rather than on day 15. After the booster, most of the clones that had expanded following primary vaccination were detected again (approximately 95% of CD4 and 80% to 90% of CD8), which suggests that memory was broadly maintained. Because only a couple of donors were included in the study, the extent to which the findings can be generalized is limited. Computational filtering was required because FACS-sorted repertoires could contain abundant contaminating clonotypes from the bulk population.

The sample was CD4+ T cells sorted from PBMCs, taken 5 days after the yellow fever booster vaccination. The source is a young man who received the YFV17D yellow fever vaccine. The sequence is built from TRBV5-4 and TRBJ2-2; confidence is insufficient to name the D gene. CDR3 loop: CASSNIFSVPGELFF. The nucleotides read TGTGCCAGCAGCAACATATTCAGTGTTCCCGGGGAGCTGTTTTTT.